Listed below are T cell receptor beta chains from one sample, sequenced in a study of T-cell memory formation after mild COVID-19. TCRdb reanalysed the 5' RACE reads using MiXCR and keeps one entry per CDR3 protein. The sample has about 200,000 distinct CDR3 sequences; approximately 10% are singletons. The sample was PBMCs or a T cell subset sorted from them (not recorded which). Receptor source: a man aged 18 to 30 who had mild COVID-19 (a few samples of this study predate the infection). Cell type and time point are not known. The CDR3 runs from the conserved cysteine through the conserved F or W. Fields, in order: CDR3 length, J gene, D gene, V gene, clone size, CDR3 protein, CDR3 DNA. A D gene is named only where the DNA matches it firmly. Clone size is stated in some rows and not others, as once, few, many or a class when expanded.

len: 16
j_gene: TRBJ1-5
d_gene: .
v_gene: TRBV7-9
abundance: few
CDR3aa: CASSLASGNSNQPQHF
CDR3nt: TGTGCCAGCAGCTTAGCATCGGGGAATAGCAATCAGCCCCAGCATTTT

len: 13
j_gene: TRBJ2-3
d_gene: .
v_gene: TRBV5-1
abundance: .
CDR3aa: CASNPGLTDTQYF
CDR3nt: TGCGCCAGCAACCCGGGACTTACAGATACGCAGTATTTT

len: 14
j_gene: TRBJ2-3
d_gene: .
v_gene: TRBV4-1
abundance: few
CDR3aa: CASSQVRSVDTQYF
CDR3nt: TGCGCCAGCAGCCAAGTCAGGAGCGTGGATACGCAGTATTTT

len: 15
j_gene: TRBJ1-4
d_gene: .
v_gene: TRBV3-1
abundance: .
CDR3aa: CASSQDLATNEKLFF
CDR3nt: TGTGCCAGCAGCCAAGATCTGGCAACTAATGAAAAACTGTTTTTT

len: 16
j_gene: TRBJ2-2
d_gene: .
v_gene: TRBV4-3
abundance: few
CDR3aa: CASSQEARFYTGELFF
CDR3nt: TGCGCCAGCAGCCAAGAAGCACGTTTCTACACCGGGGAGCTGTTTTTT

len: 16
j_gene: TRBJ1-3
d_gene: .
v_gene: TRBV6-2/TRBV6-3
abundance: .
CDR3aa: CASSYSRFRSGNTIYF
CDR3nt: TGTGCCAGCAGTTACTCGAGGTTTCGCTCTGGAAACACCATATATTTT

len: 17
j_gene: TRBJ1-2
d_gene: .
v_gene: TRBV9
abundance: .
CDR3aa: CASSSRGFGGHTYGYTF
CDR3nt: TGTGCCAGCAGCTCGAGGGGATTTGGGGGCCACACCTATGGCTACACCTTC

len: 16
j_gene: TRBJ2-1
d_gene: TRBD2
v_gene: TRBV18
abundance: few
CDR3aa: CASSPLGLAGRNEQFF
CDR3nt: TGTGCCAGCTCACCACTAGGACTAGCGGGGAGGAATGAGCAGTTCTTC

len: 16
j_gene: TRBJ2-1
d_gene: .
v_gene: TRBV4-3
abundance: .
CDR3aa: CASSPVGGGSCNEQFF
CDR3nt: TGCGCCAGCAGCCCGGTGGGGGGGGGCTCCTGCAATGAGCAGTTCTTC

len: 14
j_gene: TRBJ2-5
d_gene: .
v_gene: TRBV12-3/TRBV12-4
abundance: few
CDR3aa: CASSLGVTQETQYF
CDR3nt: TGTGCCAGCAGTCTGGGAGTTACTCAAGAGACCCAGTACTTC

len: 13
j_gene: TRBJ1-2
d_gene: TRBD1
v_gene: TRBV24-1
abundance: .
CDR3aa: CATSDTTGGGYTF
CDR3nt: TGTGCCACCAGTGATACAACAGGGGGCGGCTACACCTTC

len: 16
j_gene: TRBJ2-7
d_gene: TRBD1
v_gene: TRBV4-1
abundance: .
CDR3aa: CASSQDREQGSYEQYF
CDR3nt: TGCGCCAGCAGCCAAGATAGAGAACAGGGGTCATACGAGCAGTACTTC

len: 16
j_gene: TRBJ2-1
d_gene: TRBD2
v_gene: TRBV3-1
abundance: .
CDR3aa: CASSQHLGEGYNEQFF
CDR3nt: TGTGCCAGCAGCCAGCACCTGGGGGAGGGCTACAATGAGCAGTTCTTC

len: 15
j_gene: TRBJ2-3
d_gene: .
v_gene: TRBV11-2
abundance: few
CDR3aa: CASSLDRVFTDTQYF
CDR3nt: TGTGCCAGCAGCTTAGACCGAGTATTCACAGATACGCAGTATTTT

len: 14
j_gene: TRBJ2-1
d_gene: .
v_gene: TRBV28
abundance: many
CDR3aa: CASSSFSTNDEQFF
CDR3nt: TGTGCCAGCAGTTCATTCAGCACCAACGATGAGCAGTTCTTC

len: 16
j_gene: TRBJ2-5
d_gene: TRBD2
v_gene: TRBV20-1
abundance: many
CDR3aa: CSADPRTSGGKETQYF
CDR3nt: TGCAGTGCGGACCCGCGGACTAGCGGGGGGAAAGAGACCCAGTACTTC

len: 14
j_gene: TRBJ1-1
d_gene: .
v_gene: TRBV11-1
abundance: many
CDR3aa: CASSLGRSNTEAFF
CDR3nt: TGTGCCAGCAGCTTAGGGCGAAGCAACACTGAAGCTTTCTTT

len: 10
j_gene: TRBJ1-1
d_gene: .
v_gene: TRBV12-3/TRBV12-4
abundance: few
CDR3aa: CASSLGEAFF
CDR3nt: TGTGCCAGCAGTTTGGGAGAAGCTTTCTTT

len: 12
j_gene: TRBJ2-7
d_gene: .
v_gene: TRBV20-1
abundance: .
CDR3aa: CSASTGSYEQYF
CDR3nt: TGCAGTGCTAGCACAGGCAGCTACGAGCAGTACTTC

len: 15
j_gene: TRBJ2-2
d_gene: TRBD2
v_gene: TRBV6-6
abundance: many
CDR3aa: CATRGAGGAMGELFF
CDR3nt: TGTGCCACCCGCGGGGCGGGGGGCGCGATGGGGGAGCTGTTTTTT

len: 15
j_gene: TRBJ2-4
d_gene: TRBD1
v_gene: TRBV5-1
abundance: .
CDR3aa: CASGQGLAAKNIQYF
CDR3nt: TGCGCCAGCGGACAGGGGTTGGCCGCCAAAAACATTCAGTACTTC

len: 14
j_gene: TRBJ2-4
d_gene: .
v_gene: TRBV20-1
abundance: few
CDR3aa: CSARAPDTKNIQYF
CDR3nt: TGCAGTGCTAGAGCGCCGGATACCAAAAACATTCAGTACTTC

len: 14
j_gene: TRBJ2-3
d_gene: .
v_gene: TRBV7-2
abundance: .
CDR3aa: CASSYLSSTDTQYF
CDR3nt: TGTGCCAGCAGTTACCTGTCTAGCACAGATACGCAGTATTTT

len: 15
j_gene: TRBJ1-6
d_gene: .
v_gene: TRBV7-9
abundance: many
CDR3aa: CASSLEPVANSPLHF
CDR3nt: TGTGCCAGCAGCTTAGAGCCGGTTGCTAATTCACCCCTCCACTTT

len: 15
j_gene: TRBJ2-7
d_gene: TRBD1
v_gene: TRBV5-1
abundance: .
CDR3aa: CASSTNSRGSYEQYF
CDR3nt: TGCGCCAGCAGCACCAACTCCAGGGGGTCCTACGAGCAGTACTTC

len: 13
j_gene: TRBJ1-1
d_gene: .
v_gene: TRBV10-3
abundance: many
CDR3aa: CAISAQGSAEAFF
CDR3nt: TGTGCCATCAGCGCACAGGGAAGCGCTGAAGCTTTCTTT

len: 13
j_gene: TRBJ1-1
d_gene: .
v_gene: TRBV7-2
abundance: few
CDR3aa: CASRFGANTEAFF
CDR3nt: TGTGCCAGCAGGTTTGGGGCGAACACTGAAGCTTTCTTT

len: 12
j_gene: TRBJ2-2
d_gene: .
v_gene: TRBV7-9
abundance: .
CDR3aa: CASNGFTGELFF
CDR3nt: TGTGCCAGCAATGGGTTCACCGGGGAGCTGTTTTTT

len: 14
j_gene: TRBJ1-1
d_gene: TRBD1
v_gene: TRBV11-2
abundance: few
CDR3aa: CASSLAGGQGEAFF
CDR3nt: TGTGCCAGCAGCTTAGCGGGAGGACAGGGGGAAGCTTTCTTT

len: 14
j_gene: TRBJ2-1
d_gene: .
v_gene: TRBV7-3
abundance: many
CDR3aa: CASSLSGVDNEQFF
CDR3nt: TGTGCCAGCAGCTTATCAGGGGTTGACAATGAGCAGTTCTTC

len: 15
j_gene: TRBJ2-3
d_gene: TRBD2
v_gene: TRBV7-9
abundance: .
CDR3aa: CASSLLRGGRDTQYF
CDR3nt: TGTGCCAGCAGCTTACTCCGGGGGGGCCGAGATACGCAGTATTTT

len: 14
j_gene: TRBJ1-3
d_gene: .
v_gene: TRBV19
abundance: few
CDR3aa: CASSIHTPGNTIYF
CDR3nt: TGTGCCAGTAGTATTCACACGCCTGGAAACACCATATATTTT

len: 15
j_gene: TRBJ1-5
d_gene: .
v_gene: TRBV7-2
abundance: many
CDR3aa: CASSFQGSNNQPQHF
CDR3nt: TGTGCCAGCAGCTTCCAGGGGTCGAACAATCAGCCCCAGCATTTT

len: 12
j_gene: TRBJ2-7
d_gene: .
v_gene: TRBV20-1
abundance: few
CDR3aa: CSARGSRYEQYF
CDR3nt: TGCAGTGCTAGGGGTTCGCGATACGAGCAGTACTTC

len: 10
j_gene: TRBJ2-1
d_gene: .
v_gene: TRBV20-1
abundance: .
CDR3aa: CSWEYNEQFF
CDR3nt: TGCAGCTGGGAGTACAATGAGCAGTTCTTC

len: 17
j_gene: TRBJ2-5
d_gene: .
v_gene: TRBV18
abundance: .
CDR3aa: CASSPPVQGWYQETQYF
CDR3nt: TGTGCCAGCTCACCACCGGTGCAAGGATGGTATCAAGAGACCCAGTACTTC

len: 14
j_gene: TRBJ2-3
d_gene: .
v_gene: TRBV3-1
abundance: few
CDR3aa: CASSQDLQSNTQYF
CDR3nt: TGTGCCAGCAGCCAAGATCTACAGTCTAATACGCAGTATTTT

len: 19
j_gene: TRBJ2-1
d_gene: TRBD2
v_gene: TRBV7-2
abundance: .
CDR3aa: CASSPRTSGGLRTYNEQFF
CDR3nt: TGTGCCAGCAGCCCAAGGACTAGCGGGGGACTCCGGACCTACAATGAGCAGTTCTTC

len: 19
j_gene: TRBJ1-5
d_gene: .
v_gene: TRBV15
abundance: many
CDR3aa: CATSRVGGGRLASNQPQHF
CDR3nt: TGTGCCACCAGCAGAGTAGGTGGGGGGCGCTTGGCGAGCAATCAGCCCCAGCATTTT

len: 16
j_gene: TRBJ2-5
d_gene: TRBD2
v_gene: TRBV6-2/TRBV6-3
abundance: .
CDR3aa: CASSLLLAGEKETQYF
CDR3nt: TGTGCCAGCAGTCTTCTACTAGCGGGGGAGAAAGAGACCCAGTACTTC